The next 23 T cell receptor beta chains were all read from a single sample in a study of T cells in Graves' hyperthyroidism and ophthalmopathy. Amplification yielded TCR beta CDR3 regions, with RNA transcripts as the source. The study used the HTBI primer set for a first-round RT-PCR of the TCR CDR3. TCRdb fed the multiplex PCR reads into MiXCR, producing one record per CDR3 protein. Here the sample spans some 510,000 distinct CDR3 sequences, 20% being singletons. The material sequenced was blood. The receptors stem from a man aged 18 to 29 with Graves' hyperthyroidism.

This clonotype was recorded at least ten times. V and J are TRBV14 and TRBJ1-2, with D unresolved. Germline loops: CDR1 SGHDN, CDR2 FVKESK. There are 15 residues in the CDR3. Trimming removed 1 base from V and 1 base from J, with 10 bases in between. The CDR3, as DNA: TGTGCCAGCAGCCAAGTCCATCCCGGTAACTATGGCTACACCTTC. This gives the protein CASSQVHPGNYGYTF. The whole variable domain, remainder taken from reference TRBV14 and TRBJ1-2, is EAGVTQFPSHSVIEKGQTVTLRCDPISGHDNLYWYRRVMGKEIKFLLHFVKESKQDESGMPNNRFLAERTGGTYSTLKVQPAELEDSGVYFCASSQVHPGNYGYTFGSGTRLTVV.

V usage is TRBV5-5 and J usage is TRBJ2-7; D is possibly TRBD2 (5 bases). The CDR3 has 13 residues. Germline values: CDR1 SGHKS, CDR2 YYEKEE (reference sequence). Trimming shortened V by 1 base and J by 4 bases, and 9 bases separated the two germline ends. The DNA for the CDR3 is TGTGCCAGCAGCTTGATGGGAGTTTACGAGCAGTACTTC. This encodes CASSLMGVYEQYF.

A few counts support this clonotype. V usage is TRBV5-1 and J usage is TRBJ2-5, with unresolved D. CDR1 and CDR2 from the germline V gene are SGHRS and YFSETQ. The CDR3 is made up of 14 amino acids. Trimming left V 0 bases short and J 4 bases short, with 10 bases between. The DNA for the CDR3 is TGCGCCAGCAGCTTGGACTTACCGGGAGAGACCCAGTACTTC. Residues: CASSLDLPGETQYF.

This clonotype has at least ten counts. The V call is TRBV6-5, the J call TRBJ1-2, with a tentative D call TRBD1 (6 bases). V was clipped by 2 bases and J by 2 bases, with 12 bases between them. Germline CDR1 MNHEY, CDR2 SVGAGI. This CDR3 is 15 amino acids long. This chain's CDR3 is CASSYIRQGNYGYTF. The CDR3 region has the DNA TGTGCCAGCAGTTACATACGGCAGGGGAACTATGGCTACACCTTC.

Ten or more counts support this clonotype. The V and J genes are TRBV11-1 and TRBJ2-7; maybe TRBD1 (6 bases). This CDR3 has 16 amino acids. V was shortened by 5 bases and J by 4 bases, with 21 bases between the two germline ends. Germline loops: CDR1 SGHAT, CDR2 FQDESV (reference sequence). The CDR3 here is CASSALEDSPSYEQYF. The CDR3 DNA sequence: TGTGCCAGCAGCGCGTTGGAGGACAGCCCTTCTTACGAGCAGTACTTC.

The genes are TRBV12-3 or TRBV12-4 and TRBJ2-5, with 7 positions matching TRBD1. The CDR3 consists of 16 residues. With V trimmed by 5 bases and J by 6 bases, 15 bases remained unmatched. Written as DNA, the CDR3 is TGTGCCAGCAGTCCCCAGGGATGGGACAGTCTAAAGACCCAGTACTTC. Translation: CASSPQGWDSLKTQYF.

This rearrangement joins TRBV29-1 to TRBJ2-2, with D possibly being TRBD2 (6 bases). The V end lost 7 bases, the J end lost 2 bases, and 11 bases lay between the germline ends. The CDR3 extends over 13 amino acids. Germline values: CDR1 SQVTM, CDR2 ANQGSEA. The chain's CDR3 is CSAVGGNTGELFF. CDR3 bases: TGCAGCGCCGTCGGGGGAAACACCGGGGAGCTGTTTTTT.

In its sample, this clonotype was seen many times. This sequence joins TRBV7-9 and TRBJ2-7, with 10 nucleotides matching TRBD1. The V gene end was trimmed by 5 bases and the J gene end by 4 bases; junction bases not matched to a gene: 11. CDR3 length: 16 residues. Germline V gives CDR1 SEHNR, CDR2 FQNEAQ (reference sequence). CDR3 nucleotides: TGTGCCAGCAGCCTAACCTGGGGACAGGGGAGATACGAGCAGTACTTC. It yields the protein CASSLTWGQGRYEQYF.

This clonotype was seen many times. The chain has TRBV5-1 and TRBJ1-1, with D uncertain. The V end lost 4 bases, the J end lost 1 base, and 11 bases lay between the germline ends. The CDR3 is 14 residues long. The germline CDR1 and CDR2 sequences are SGHRS and YFSETQ. CDR3 sequence (DNA): TGCGCCAGCAGCCCGCGGGCCGCGAACACTGAAGCTTTCTTT. Amino acid sequence: CASSPRAANTEAFF.

This clonotype was observed many times. This chain uses TRBV6-5 with TRBJ2-7; no clear D. The V gene lost 6 bases and the J gene lost 1 base, with 7 bases spanning the gap. The germline CDR1 and CDR2 sequences are MNHEY and SVGAGI. This CDR3 has 12 amino acids. CDR3 residues: CASSPRSYEQYF. DNA for the CDR3: TGTGCCAGCAGCCCCAGGTCCTACGAGCAGTACTTC.

The chain has TRBV7-9 and TRBJ1-2; TRBD1 matches 9 bases. Germline CDR1 SEHNR, CDR2 FQNEAQ (reference sequence). The CDR3 extends over 15 amino acids. Trimming cost V 5 bases and J 7 bases; bases outside gene matches: 11. CDR3 amino acids: CASSEQDRGFFGYTF. CDR3 sequence (DNA): TGTGCCAGCAGCGAACAAGACAGGGGGTTTTTTGGCTACACCTTC.

In this sample, this clonotype turned up many times. This chain links TRBV7-2 with TRBJ2-7, with D hard to call. CDR1 SGHTA and CDR2 FQGNSA come from the germline V gene. The CDR3 is 15 amino acids. V shed 4 bases and J shed 4 bases, with 17 bases lying between them. The CDR3 region has the DNA TGTGCCAGCAGCTCCCCTGGACGGAGTCTTTACGAGCAGTACTTC. Its translation: CASSSPGRSLYEQYF.

This clonotype was picked up many times. The chain recombines TRBV11-1 with TRBJ2-7, with TRBD2 matching over 9 bases. Germline V gene lookup returns CDR1 SGHAT and CDR2 FQDESV (reference sequence). The ends lost 1 base at V and 3 bases at J; junction bases unmatched: 7. This CDR3 has 16 amino acids. Here the CDR3 reads CASSLGPSGALYEQYF. The CDR3 DNA reads TGTGCCAGCAGCTTAGGGCCTAGCGGGGCGCTCTACGAGCAGTACTTC.

This clonotype was recorded a few times. This could be a read error, since a much larger clone is one nucleotide away. The chain recombines TRBV19 with TRBJ1-1; no clear D. Per germline, CDR1 LNHDA and CDR2 SQIVND (reference sequence). Trimming stripped 5 bases from V and 1 base from J, with 11 bases between. The CDR3 has 14 residues. CDR3 protein: CASSPGWRNTEAFF. The CDR3 DNA reads as TGTGCCAGTAGTCCCGGTTGGCGGAACACTGAAGCTTTCTTT.

This clonotype was found many times. The V and J genes are TRBV6-5 and TRBJ2-5; 8 nucleotides align to TRBD2. CDR1 and CDR2 from the germline V gene are MNHEY and SVGAGI. This CDR3 spans 15 amino acids. With V trimmed by 1 base and J by 3 bases, 4 bases remained unmatched. CDR3 bases: TGTGCCAGCAGTTACTACCCGGGGGGGAAAGAGACCCAGTACTTC. Amino acids: CASSYYPGGKETQYF.

A note on this clonotype: A junction boundary mismatches the germline segment, possibly from a read error. The J gene is TRBJ2-2, the V gene TRBV12-3 or TRBV12-4; TRBD2 is a possible D gene (6 bases). The CDR3 length is 18 residues. The CDR3 sequence is CASSLVIGLATNSGDLFF. As DNA, the CDR3 is TGTGCCAGCAGTTTGGTTATTGGCCTAGCGACGAACTCCGGGGATCTGTTTTTT.

This clonotype is a singleton in its sample. The chain carries TRBV12-3 or TRBV12-4 and TRBJ2-5, with 10 bases identical to TRBD2. This CDR3 spans 15 amino acids. With V trimmed by 4 bases and J by 3 bases, 5 bases remained unmatched. CDR3 sequence: CASSWLSGREETQYF. The CDR3 nucleotides read TGTGCCAGCAGTTGGCTAAGCGGGAGGGAAGAGACCCAGTACTTC.

This clonotype was counted at least ten times. The chain carries TRBV12-3 or TRBV12-4 and TRBJ2-5, with D perhaps TRBD1 (6 bases). V was trimmed by 3 bases and J by 4 bases, leaving 12 bases between them. The CDR3 contains 14 residues. Here the CDR3 reads CASSFRGIPETQYF. The CDR3 DNA reads as TGTGCCAGCAGTTTTAGGGGGATACCAGAGACCCAGTACTTC.

This chain joins TRBV4-1 and TRBJ1-5; no clear D. Trimming pared 1 base from V and 0 bases from J, leaving 7 bases between. This CDR3 is 15 amino acids long. The germline gives CDR1 MGHRA, CDR2 YSYEKL. The CDR3 region has the DNA TGCGCCAGCAGCCAAGGTTATCATAGCAATCAGCCCCAGCATTTT. Protein product: CASSQGYHSNQPQHF.

In its sample, this clonotype was seen many times. The rearrangement joins TRBV30 to TRBJ1-1, with a tentative D call TRBD1 (5 bases). Germline lookup yields CDR1 GTSNPN and CDR2 SVGIG (reference sequence). The CDR3 sequence is 16 residues long. The V and J ends lost 0 bases and 2 bases respectively, with 16 bases between them. Written as DNA, the CDR3 is TGTGCCTGGAGTGTAGGGACCCCGAGGGTTAACACTGAAGCTTTCTTT. Protein sequence: CAWSVGTPRVNTEAFF. The full variable domain, completed using reference TRBV30 and TRBJ1-1, is SQTIHQWPATLVQPVGSPLSLECTVEGTSNPNLYWYRQAAGRGLQLLFYSVGIGQISSEVPQNLSASRPQDRQFILSSKKLLLSDSGFYLCAWSVGTPRVNTEAFFGQGTRLTVV.

The chain is built from TRBV2 and TRBJ1-5; D remains unclear. This CDR3 is 14 amino acids long. Germline CDR1 and CDR2: SNHLY and FYNNEI. The V end lost 3 bases, the J end lost 7 bases, and 13 bases lay between the germline ends. The CDR3 sequence: CASSESPWVQPQHF. CDR3 in DNA: TGTGCCAGCAGTGAGTCCCCATGGGTCCAGCCCCAGCATTTT.

The chain uses TRBV2 and TRBJ2-3; D may be TRBD1 or TRBD2 (5 bases each). Per germline, CDR1 SNHLY and CDR2 FYNNEI. The CDR3 loop spans 15 amino acids. Trimming removed 6 bases at V and 0 bases at J, with 13 bases between. In nucleotides, the CDR3 is TGTGCCAGCAGGGAGGCGAGGGGTAGCACAGATACGCAGTATTTT. It is translated as CASREARGSTDTQYF.

In its sample, this clonotype was seen a few times. CDR3 nucleotides: TGTGCCTGGAGTCCCCCCCGGACAGGGACCTATAGCAATCAGCCCCAGCATTTT. Protein: CAWSPPRTGTYSNQPQHF. V usage is TRBV30 and J usage is TRBJ1-5; 8 positions match TRBD1. The CDR3 covers 18 residues. Per germline, CDR1 GTSNPN and CDR2 SVGIG (reference sequence). Unmatched junction bases numbered 12, after V lost 2 bases and J lost 0 bases.